The entry below gives a single T cell receptor beta chain sequence along with its context. Being one base from a much bigger clone, this may be a read error. The time point denotes: persistent/refractory GD, antithyroid drugs over 5 years with positive TRAb. The TCR library was made from RNA extracted from PBMCs. These data come from a study of regulatory T cells in long-lasting Graves disease. The CDR3 runs to 15 residues. CDR1 and CDR2 (germline): MNHEY, SVGAGI. Sequencing libraries for TCR beta were prepared with iRepertoire HTBI primers and Arm-PCR of CDR3 regions. TCRdb reprocessed the multiplex PCR reads via MiXCR and lists one record per CDR3 protein. The sample includes hundreds of thousands of distinct CDR3 sequences, about 21% of them seen just once.

The rearrangement joins TRBV6-5 to TRBJ2-5, with a weak D call TRBD2 (6 bases). Sequencing used peripheral blood mononuclear cells (PBMCs), obtained when the disease was refractory, from a patient treated with antithyroid drugs. This receptor was obtained from a female donor with Graves disease. CDR3 coding DNA: TGTGCCAGCAGTTCCCCCCCTGGGGGGAGAGAGGCCCAGTACTTC. Translated: CASSSPPGGREAQYF.